These T cell receptor beta chains were read from a single sample in a study of identical twins. TCRdb reprocessed the 5' RACE reads with MiXCR, giving one entry per CDR3 protein. Of approximately 500,000 distinct CDR3 sequences listed, roughly 15% are singletons. Separately, the same data were catalogued under a study of yellow fever vaccine responses in identical twins.

The specimen sequenced was CD4+ T cells sorted from blood. The receptors stem from a woman aged 18-30 years in good health. CDR3s include the opening cysteine and the closing phenylalanine or tryptophan. D genes are given only for firm matches. Size values are once, few and many counts, or a class for expanded clones, and some rows have none.

size: -; D: -; V: TRBV5-1; J: TRBJ1-5; CDR3: CASSLGGATQPQHF; DNA: TGCGCCAGCAGCTTGGGTGGGGCGACTCAGCCCCAGCATTTT
size: few; D: TRBD2; V: TRBV7-8; J: TRBJ2-7; CDR3: CASVPRELAGVGYEQYF; DNA: TGTGCCAGCGTCCCTCGGGAGCTAGCGGGAGTAGGGTACGAGCAGTACTTC
size: few; D: -; V: TRBV20-1; J: TRBJ2-7; CDR3: CSATREYEQYF; DNA: TGCAGTGCTACGCGGGAATACGAGCAGTACTTC
size: -; D: -; V: TRBV10-3; J: TRBJ2-2; CDR3: CAISESVLGRVNTGELFF; DNA: TGTGCCATCAGTGAGTCGGTATTAGGCAGGGTGAACACCGGGGAGCTGTTTTTT
size: -; D: -; V: TRBV11-3; J: TRBJ2-1; CDR3: CASSLDLIPGTSDEQFF; DNA: TGTGCCAGCAGCTTAGATCTGATTCCGGGGACAAGCGATGAGCAGTTCTTC
size: -; D: -; V: TRBV11-2; J: TRBJ2-4; CDR3: CASSLQGNLLNIQYF; DNA: TGTGCCAGCAGCTTACAGGGAAACCTGCTGAACATTCAGTACTTC
size: many; D: TRBD2; V: TRBV5-1; J: TRBJ2-1; CDR3: CASSSGLAGAVEQFF; DNA: TGCGCCAGCAGCAGCGGACTAGCGGGAGCGGTTGAGCAGTTCTTC
size: few; D: -; V: TRBV28; J: TRBJ2-2; CDR3: CASNEIKTGELFF; DNA: TGTGCCAGCAACGAGATAAAAACCGGGGAGCTGTTTTTT
size: few; D: -; V: TRBV18; J: TRBJ2-2; CDR3: CASSPRGSGELFF; DNA: TGTGCCAGCTCACCAAGGGGATCCGGGGAGCTGTTTTTT
size: -; D: -; V: TRBV5-1; J: TRBJ2-2; CDR3: CASSLAAGLTAGELFF; DNA: TGCGCCAGCAGCTTGGCCGCAGGGTTGACGGCCGGGGAGCTGTTTTTT
size: few; D: -; V: TRBV5-1; J: TRBJ1-6; CDR3: CASSLGPPQGPYHTPLHF; DNA: TGCGCCAGCAGCTTGGGACCCCCACAGGGTCCCTACCACACACCCCTCCACTTT
size: -; D: TRBD2; V: TRBV7-2; J: TRBJ2-1; CDR3: CASSLATTSGTTYNEQFF; DNA: TGTGCCAGCAGCTTAGCAACTACTAGCGGGACTACCTACAATGAGCAGTTCTTC
size: few; D: -; V: TRBV2; J: TRBJ2-2; CDR3: CASSGQHTGELFF; DNA: TGTGCCAGCAGTGGTCAGCACACCGGGGAGCTGTTTTTT
size: -; D: -; V: TRBV6-5; J: TRBJ2-6; CDR3: CASSYGPPLQGVGANVLTF; DNA: TGTGCCAGCAGTTACGGACCGCCACTACAGGGAGTTGGGGCCAACGTCCTGACTTTC
size: -; D: TRBD2; V: TRBV20-1; J: TRBJ2-3; CDR3: CSASSGLAGFTDTQYF; DNA: TGCAGTGCTAGTAGTGGTCTAGCGGGATTCACAGATACGCAGTATTTT
size: few; D: -; V: TRBV11-3; J: TRBJ2-5; CDR3: CASSPGWAPVTQYF; DNA: TGTGCCAGCAGCCCAGGTTGGGCACCCGTGACCCAGTACTTC
size: -; D: TRBD1; V: TRBV5-1; J: TRBJ2-5; CDR3: CASSYGTGAQETQYF; DNA: TGCGCCAGCAGCTACGGGACAGGGGCCCAAGAGACCCAGTACTTC
size: -; D: -; V: TRBV7-9; J: TRBJ2-4; CDR3: CASSPTPGAKNIQYF; DNA: TGTGCCAGCAGCCCTACCCCCGGGGCCAAAAACATTCAGTACTTC
size: few; D: -; V: TRBV28; J: TRBJ1-2; CDR3: CALFDSRDYGYTF; DNA: TGTGCTCTTTTTGACAGTAGGGACTATGGCTACACCTTC
size: once; D: TRBD1; V: TRBV6-5; J: TRBJ1-1; CDR3: CASSYSGRGTNIRNTEAFF; DNA: TGTGCCAGCAGTTACTCGGGCAGGGGGACTAACATTCGGAACACTGAAGCTTTCTTT
size: many; D: TRBD1; V: TRBV18; J: TRBJ2-5; CDR3: CASSTGQGQETQYF; DNA: TGTGCCAGCTCAACCGGACAGGGACAAGAGACCCAGTACTTC
size: few; D: TRBD2; V: TRBV7-9; J: TRBJ2-3; CDR3: CASSFDSSGGHRDTQYF; DNA: TGTGCCAGCAGCTTCGATAGTAGCGGGGGGCATAGAGATACGCAGTATTTT
size: few; D: -; V: TRBV20-1; J: TRBJ2-1; CDR3: CSARPPPHEQFF; DNA: TGCAGTGCTAGACCACCCCCCCATGAGCAGTTCTTC
size: -; D: -; V: TRBV14; J: TRBJ1-1; CDR3: CASPDRPITEAFF; DNA: TGTGCCAGCCCTGACAGGCCGATTACTGAAGCTTTCTTT
size: few; D: TRBD2; V: TRBV29-1; J: TRBJ2-3; CDR3: CSADSGRITDTQYF; DNA: TGCAGCGCCGACAGCGGGAGAATAACAGATACGCAGTATTTT
size: -; D: TRBD2; V: TRBV7-7; J: TRBJ2-2; CDR3: CASSPIRTSGGPFTGELFF; DNA: TGTGCCAGCAGCCCAATCAGGACTAGCGGGGGGCCCTTTACCGGGGAGCTGTTTTTT
size: few; D: -; V: TRBV20-1; J: TRBJ1-2; CDR3: CSANPQAGYGYTF; DNA: TGCAGTGCTAATCCCCAGGCGGGCTATGGCTACACCTTC
size: -; D: -; V: TRBV20-1; J: TRBJ2-3; CDR3: CSARDPSTDTQYF; DNA: TGCAGTGCTAGAGATCCGAGCACAGATACGCAGTATTTT
size: -; D: TRBD1; V: TRBV25-1; J: TRBJ1-2; CDR3: CASRGDRDYGYTF; DNA: TGTGCCAGCAGGGGGGACAGGGACTATGGCTACACCTTC
size: few; D: -; V: TRBV7-9; J: TRBJ1-1; CDR3: CASSEQSEAFF; DNA: TGTGCCAGCAGCGAACAGAGTGAAGCTTTCTTT
size: -; D: TRBD2; V: TRBV11-2; J: TRBJ2-3; CDR3: CASSLAAPWGGDTQYF; DNA: TGTGCCAGCAGCTTAGCCGCCCCGTGGGGGGGGGATACGCAGTATTTT
size: -; D: -; V: TRBV5-5; J: TRBJ2-7; CDR3: CASSLLVGDSNPTYEQYF; DNA: TGTGCCAGCAGCTTGCTCGTAGGGGATAGTAATCCCACCTACGAGCAGTACTTC
size: few; D: -; V: TRBV29-1; J: TRBJ2-3; CDR3: CSVEHPDTQYF; DNA: TGCAGCGTTGAGCATCCAGATACGCAGTATTTT
size: -; D: TRBD2; V: TRBV6-1; J: TRBJ2-3; CDR3: CASSLTGTSGGPSTDTQYF; DNA: TGTGCCAGCAGTCTTACCGGGACTAGCGGGGGTCCTAGCACAGATACGCAGTATTTT
size: -; D: -; V: TRBV29-1; J: TRBJ2-3; CDR3: CSVDSDTDTQYF; DNA: TGCAGCGTCGACAGCGACACAGATACGCAGTATTTT
size: few; D: TRBD2; V: TRBV10-3; J: TRBJ2-2; CDR3: CAITFSRAGDTGELFF; DNA: TGTGCCATCACCTTCTCTCGGGCGGGAGACACCGGGGAGCTGTTTTTT
size: -; D: -; V: TRBV18; J: TRBJ2-1; CDR3: CASSRATPYNEQFF; DNA: TGTGCCAGCTCACGCGCGACCCCTTACAATGAGCAGTTCTTC
size: -; D: -; V: TRBV20-1; J: TRBJ2-5; CDR3: CSARESGLQLGRETQYF; DNA: TGCAGTGCTAGAGAATCGGGCCTCCAGCTTGGTCGGGAGACCCAGTACTTC
size: few; D: -; V: TRBV7-6; J: TRBJ1-1; CDR3: CASSAQGYTEAFF; DNA: TGTGCCAGCAGCGCACAGGGCTACACTGAAGCTTTCTTT
size: few; D: -; V: TRBV5-1; J: TRBJ2-1; CDR3: CASSPRDGNNEQFF; DNA: TGCGCCAGCAGCCCTAGGGACGGAAACAATGAGCAGTTCTTC
size: many; D: TRBD2; V: TRBV5-1; J: TRBJ2-1; CDR3: CASSVRLAGYNEQFF; DNA: TGCGCCAGCAGCGTGAGACTAGCGGGTTACAATGAGCAGTTCTTC
size: few; D: TRBD2; V: TRBV10-3; J: TRBJ2-2; CDR3: CAATRGTGELFF; DNA: TGTGCCGCGACGCGGGGGACCGGGGAGCTGTTTTTT
size: few; D: TRBD1; V: TRBV5-1; J: TRBJ1-6; CDR3: CASSWDRGNSPLHF; DNA: TGCGCCAGCAGCTGGGACAGGGGAAATTCACCCCTCCACTTT
size: -; D: TRBD2; V: TRBV11-2; J: TRBJ2-1; CDR3: CASRPPGLAGGSYNEQFF; DNA: TGTGCCAGCAGGCCGCCGGGACTAGCGGGAGGTAGCTACAATGAGCAGTTCTTC
size: -; D: -; V: TRBV2; J: TRBJ2-3; CDR3: CASSGDSGWATQYF; DNA: TGTGCCAGCAGTGGGGACTCCGGATGGGCTACGCAGTATTTT
size: many; D: -; V: TRBV3-1; J: TRBJ2-1; CDR3: CASSQAQSGARFF; DNA: TGTGCCAGCAGCCAAGCCCAATCGGGGGCGCGATTCTTC
size: few; D: TRBD2; V: TRBV20-1; J: TRBJ2-1; CDR3: CSARQLALGYNEQFF; DNA: TGCAGTGCTAGACAACTAGCGTTAGGCTACAATGAGCAGTTCTTC
size: -; D: TRBD1; V: TRBV5-1; J: TRBJ2-3; CDR3: CASSLAGTGGGDTQYF; DNA: TGCGCCAGCAGCTTGGCGGGGACAGGGGGCGGAGATACGCAGTATTTT